The 22 T cell receptor beta chains presented below share a single source sample, sequenced in a study of PD-1 blockade in classical Hodgkin lymphoma. Time point reported: cycle 4 day 1 (C4D1), after less than 7 weeks of nivolumab. Each patient's relapse followed autologous stem cell transplantation, and brentuximab vedotin exposure varied. Magnetic negative selection was used to purify CD4+ T cells from thawed PBMCs. Clones were sequenced by immunoSEQ multiplex PCR, and TCRdb holds only the in-frame ones, with some missing. The table records under 20,000 clones, about 68% of them present only once. Sequenced here: CD4+ T cells from blood, sampled before the fourth cycle of nivolumab. The source is a human donor with classical Hodgkin lymphoma.

In this sample, this clone turned up a few times. The chain has TRBV5-1 and TRBJ2-7; 8 bases map to TRBD1. Looked up from germline, CDR1 is SGHRS and CDR2 is YFSETQ. This CDR3 comprises 16 residues. The junction had 13 bases not matched to a gene; V was cut back by 5 bases and J by 3 bases. CDR3 region: CASRLTGVHWDYEQYF. CDR3 DNA sequence: TGCGCCAGCAGGTTGACAGGGGTCCATTGGGACTACGAGCAGTACTTC.

In this sample, this clone turned up a few times. The rearrangement uses TRBV7-2 and TRBJ1-6; 7 bases align to TRBD1. This CDR3 comprises 15 residues. The trim removed 1 base at V and 15 bases at J, leaving 12 bases unmatched. Germline CDR1 and CDR2: SGHTA and FQGNSA. The CDR3 region is CASSLEFWGGGDLHF. Written as DNA, the CDR3 is TGTGCCAGCAGCTTAGAGTTTTGGGGAGGGGGCGACCTCCACTTT. Based on the CDR3 plus reference TRBV7-2 and TRBJ1-6, the full variable domain is GAGVSQSPSNKVTEKGKDVELRCDPISGHTALYWYRQSLGQGLEFLIYFQGNSAPDKSGLPSDRFSAERTGGSVSTLTIQRTQQEDSAVYLCASSLEFWGGGDLHFGNGTRLTVT.

The chain employs TRBV7-9 and TRBJ2-5; 7 nucleotides align to TRBD1. Germline loops: CDR1 SEHNR, CDR2 FQNEAQ (reference sequence). The CDR3 extends over 14 amino acids. The V gene end was trimmed by 5 bases and the J gene end by 5 bases; junction bases not matched to a gene: 8. In DNA form, the CDR3 reads TGTGCCAGCAGCCCATTGACAGGGTCGGAGACCCAGTACTTC. It translates to CASSPLTGSETQYF. The full variable domain, with the rest looked up from reference TRBV7-9 and TRBJ2-5, is DTGVSQNPRHKITKRGQNVTFRCDPISEHNRLYWYRQTLGQGPEFLTYFQNEAQLEKSRLLSDRFSAERPKGSFSTLEIQRTEQGDSAMYLCASSPLTGSETQYFGPGTRLLVL.

The chain employs TRBV19 and TRBJ1-5; 8 nucleotides line up with TRBD1. Germline V gene sequence: CDR1 LNHDA, CDR2 SQIVND (reference sequence). V lost 5 bases, J lost 3 bases, and 3 bases stayed unmatched. CDR3 length: 14 amino acids. The CDR3, as DNA: TGTGCCAGTAGTTTCAGGGGGCACAATCAGCCCCAGCATTTT. This encodes CASSFRGHNQPQHF.

The V call is TRBV19, the J call TRBJ1-2; TRBD1 matches at 9 bases. The CDR3 consists of 14 residues. Germline assignment: CDR1 LNHDA and CDR2 SQIVND (reference sequence). V shed 4 bases and J 6 bases; nucleotides not matched to a gene: 6. The CDR3 coding sequence is TGTGCCAGTAGTAATCCGGGACAGGGAGATGGCTACACCTTC. This translates into CASSNPGQGDGYTF.

The CDR3 sequence: CASSVGADTQYF. DNA for the CDR3: TGTGCCAGCAGTGTGGGTGCAGATACGCAGTATTTT. The chain links TRBV2 to TRBJ2-3; D is uncertain. Germline assignment: CDR1 SNHLY and CDR2 FYNNEI. Trimming removed 4 bases at V and 4 bases at J, with 6 bases between. This CDR3 has 12 amino acids.

This chain links TRBV28 with TRBJ1-2; D is unclear. In germline, CDR1 is MDHEN, CDR2 SYDVKM. The CDR3 is made up of 13 amino acids. V was pared by 5 bases and J by 4 bases, with 11 bases between. CDR3 sequence reads: CASSLGKGYGYTF. Here the CDR3 DNA reads TGTGCCAGCAGTCTAGGGAAGGGCTATGGCTACACCTTC.

This chain uses TRBV5-1 with TRBJ1-4; 8 bases are shared with TRBD1. The V segment lost 4 bases and the J segment 2 bases; nucleotides outside the gene matches: 7. The CDR3 contains 16 residues. The V gene's germline CDR1 is SGHRS and CDR2 YFSETQ. The CDR3 region is CASSPTGDATNEKLFF. The CDR3 bases are TGCGCCAGCAGCCCGACAGGGGACGCCACTAATGAAAAACTGTTTTTT.

The chain carries TRBV2 and TRBJ1-2, with D possibly TRBD1 on 6 matching bases. V was clipped by 3 bases and J by 3 bases, with 14 bases between them. The V gene's germline CDR1 is SNHLY and CDR2 FYNNEI. This CDR3 has 15 residues. The CDR3 DNA follows: TGTGCCAGCAGTGATTGGGGGGCGCAGGACTATGGCTACACCTTC. This sequence encodes CASSDWGAQDYGYTF. Full variable domain (remainder filled in from reference TRBV2 and TRBJ1-2): EPEVTQTPSHQVTQMGQEVILRCVPISNHLYFYWYRQILGQKVEFLVSFYNNEISEKSEIFDDQFSVERPDGSNFTLKIRSTKLEDSAMYFCASSDWGAQDYGYTFGSGTRLTVV.

The gene calls are TRBV5-1 and TRBJ2-1; D could derive from TRBD1 or TRBD2 (5 bases each). Germline values: CDR1 SGHRS, CDR2 YFSETQ. V was cut by 4 bases and J by 4 bases, with 9 bases left in between. The CDR3 has 13 residues. The CDR3 region is CASSPGSYNEQFF. The CDR3 bases are TGCGCCAGCAGCCCAGGGAGTTACAATGAGCAGTTCTTC.

V usage is TRBV6-5 and J usage is TRBJ2-7; D ambiguous. The V gene's germline CDR1 is MNHEY and CDR2 SVGAGI. The CDR3 spans 13 residues. Trimming pared 5 bases from V and 4 bases from J, leaving 12 bases between. In DNA form, the CDR3 reads TGTGCCAGCAGTACCGAGACTCTGTACGAGCAGTACTTC. Amino acid sequence: CASSTETLYEQYF.

Only a few counts were recorded for this clone. The chain carries TRBV19 and TRBJ1-4; no definite D call. This CDR3 is built from 15 residues. Germline V gives CDR1 LNHDA, CDR2 SQIVND (reference sequence). The V end was cut by 9 bases, the J end by 0 bases, with 14 bases between. CDR3 nucleotide sequence: TGTGCCAGCTCTATAACACTTTCAACTAATGAAAAACTGTTTTTT. Its translation is CASSITLSTNEKLFF.

This clone was found a few times. The chain joins TRBV7-8 to TRBJ1-6, with unresolved D. V was cut by 1 base and J by 0 bases, with 4 bases left in between. CDR1 is SGHVS and CDR2 is FQNEAQ in the germline V gene. The CDR3 has 15 amino acids. The CDR3 DNA follows: TGTGCCAGCAGCTTAGAGAGCTCCTATAATTCACCCCTCCACTTT. It specifies CASSLESSYNSPLHF.

The chain combines TRBV5-4 with TRBJ1-4, with D possibly being TRBD1 (6 bases). Trimming removed 2 bases from V and 2 bases from J, with 7 bases in between. There are 14 residues in the CDR3. Germline lookup yields CDR1 SGHNT and CDR2 YYREEE (reference sequence). The CDR3 loop is CASSLGGTNEKLFF. In DNA, the CDR3 is TGTGCCAGCAGCTTAGGGGGTACTAATGAAAAACTGTTTTTT.

The chain carries TRBV29-1 and TRBJ2-7; D possibly uses TRBD1 or TRBD2 (7 bases each). V was shortened by 6 bases and J by 2 bases, with 17 bases between the two germline ends. Germline V lookup: CDR1 SQVTM, CDR2 ANQGSEA. CDR3 length equals 14 residues. The CDR3 DNA reads as TGCAGCGTCGGGGGGACAGTGACAACCTACGAGCAGTACTTC. It yields the protein CSVGGTVTTYEQYF.

The chain employs TRBV5-5 and TRBJ1-5; 10 nucleotides align to TRBD1. V lost 4 bases and J lost 6; bases outside the gene matches: 10. Germline V CDR1 and CDR2: SGHKS, YYEKEE (reference sequence). This CDR3 is built from 16 residues. The CDR3 DNA reads as TGTGCCAGCAGCCGCCGCGGGACAGGGGTCGGTCAGCCCCAGCATTTT. As protein: CASSRRGTGVGQPQHF.

The chain carries TRBV5-4 and TRBJ1-6; maybe TRBD1 (5 bases). Germline loops: CDR1 SGHNT, CDR2 YYREEE (reference sequence). CDR3 length: 16 residues. V lost 5 bases and J lost 6, with 18 bases in between. In nucleotides, the CDR3 is TGTGCCAGCAGGACCCGTGGGTCCGGGGGTAATTCACCCCTCCACTTT. Its translation: CASRTRGSGGNSPLHF. Full variable domain (rest looked up from reference TRBV5-4 and TRBJ1-6): ETGVTQSPTHLIKTRGQQVTLRCSSQSGHNTVSWYQQALGQGPQFIFQYYREEENGRGNFPPRFSGLQFPNYSSELNVNALELDDSALYLCASRTRGSGGNSPLHFGNGTRLTVT.

The chain combines TRBV9 with TRBJ1-3; no definite D call. Germline V gene sequence: CDR1 SGDLS, CDR2 YYNGEE. V lost 0 bases and J 4 bases, leaving 5 bases between the germline ends. The CDR3 covers 13 residues. The CDR3 DNA reads as TGTGCCAGCAGCGTAGGGGGAGGAAACACCATATATTTT. This codes for CASSVGGGNTIYF. Complete variable domain (other parts from reference TRBV9 and TRBJ1-3): DSGVTQTPKHLITATGQRVTLRCSPRSGDLSVYWYQQSLDQGLQFLIQYYNGEERAKGNILERFSAQQFPDLHSELNLSSLELGDSALYFCASSVGGGNTIYFGEGSWLTVV.

This rearrangement joins TRBV7-9 to TRBJ1-6; the match to TRBD1 covers 7 bases. This CDR3 spans 14 amino acids. CDR1 SEHNR and CDR2 FQNEAQ come from the germline V gene (reference sequence). The junction had 6 bases not matched to a gene; V was cut back by 6 bases and J by 7 bases. The CDR3 DNA sequence: TGTGCCAGCAGGTTTAGCAGGGGGAATTCACCCCTCCACTTT. Amino acids: CASRFSRGNSPLHF.

The chain uses TRBV18 and TRBJ1-2; D gene unclear. Germline CDR1 is KGHSH and CDR2 is LQKENI. The CDR3 runs 14 residues. The V and J ends lost 0 bases and 4 bases respectively, with 9 bases between them. CDR3 residues: CASSPPYRIYGYTF. The CDR3 coding sequence is TGTGCCAGCTCACCACCGTACAGAATCTATGGCTACACCTTC.

The chain joins TRBV2 to TRBJ1-4, with 7 bases identical to TRBD1. There are 15 residues in the CDR3. V shed 5 bases and J 8 bases; nucleotides not matched to a gene: 11. Germline CDR1 is SNHLY and CDR2 is FYNNEI. CDR3 DNA sequence: TGTGCCAGCAGTAGATTAGGACAGGCGTCGGAAAAACTGTTTTTT. Its protein is CASSRLGQASEKLFF.

The rearrangement links TRBV9 to TRBJ2-3; 10 bases fit TRBD2. CDR3 length: 15 residues. Germline CDR1 SGDLS, CDR2 YYNGEE. V shed 0 bases, J shed 4 bases, and the junction held 2 bases outside the gene matches. The CDR3 region has the DNA TGTGCCAGCAGCGTAGGGCTAGCGGGGGCAGATACGCAGTATTTT. As protein: CASSVGLAGADTQYF.